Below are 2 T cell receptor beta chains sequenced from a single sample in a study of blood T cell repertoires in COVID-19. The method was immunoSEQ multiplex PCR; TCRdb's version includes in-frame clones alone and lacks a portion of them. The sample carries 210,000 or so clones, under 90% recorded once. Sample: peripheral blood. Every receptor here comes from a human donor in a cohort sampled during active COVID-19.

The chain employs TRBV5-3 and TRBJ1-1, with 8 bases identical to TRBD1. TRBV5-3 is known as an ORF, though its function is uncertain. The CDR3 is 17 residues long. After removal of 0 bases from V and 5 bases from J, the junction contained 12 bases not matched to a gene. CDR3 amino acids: CARSLADPHRGDTEAFF. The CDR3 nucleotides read TGTGCCAGAAGCTTGGCCGATCCCCACAGGGGGGATACTGAAGCTTTCTTT.

The CDR3 reads CATAGRRGRAYYEQYV. The CDR3 DNA sequence: TGTGCCACCGCCGGACGCAGGGGCAGGGCCTACTACGAGCAGTACGTC. The chain has TRBV18 and TRBJ2-7; perhaps TRBD1 as D (6 bases). V was cut by 10 bases and J by 3 bases, with 25 bases left in between. The CDR3 covers 16 residues. Per germline, CDR1 KGHSH and CDR2 LQKENI.